This section outlines one TCR beta chain sequence together with its context. What it binds is not known. V gave up 6 bases and J gave up 4 bases, with 21 bases separating them. The CDR3 extends over 16 amino acids. From germline, CDR1 is SEHNR and CDR2 FQNEAQ (reference sequence). This record belongs to a study of T-cell memory formation after mild COVID-19. Study context: Clustering of TCRs was largely donor specific.

Constant-segment primers and 5'RACE yielded cDNA libraries for TCR alpha and TCR beta, each carrying sample barcodes and UMIs. TCRdb ran MiXCR on the 5' RACE reads and lists one entry per CDR3 protein. The sample consists of about 440,000 distinct CDR3 sequences, roughly 20% of them appearing once. Study outcomes and limitations: Memory sampled before infection contained some responding clones, suggesting cross-reactive memory joined.

Sample: PBMCs or a T cell subset sorted from them (not recorded which). The sequence was obtained from an adult woman who had mild COVID-19 (a few samples of this study predate the infection). Cell type and time point are not known. The rearrangement joins TRBV7-9 to TRBJ1-1; possibly TRBD1 for D (6 bases). Written as DNA, the CDR3 is TGTGCCAGCAGTCTAAACAGGGAGTGGGGTTCCACTGAAGCTTTCTTT. This gives the protein CASSLNREWGSTEAFF.